This is a list of T cell receptor beta chains from one sample in a study of blood T cell repertoires in COVID-19. Clones were read by immunoSEQ multiplex PCR, and TCRdb kept only the in-frame ones, dropping some. In the table there are roughly 74,000 clones, roughly 89% of which are singletons. Input material: PBMCs or T cells enriched from blood (not recorded which). These receptors all stem from a woman in her forties or fifties with acute COVID-19. Each CDR3 is given with its conserved first and last residue. A D gene is named only where the DNA matches it firmly. A clone size is listed for some rows: how often the clone was seen (once, few, many), or a class if it is expanded.

v_call	clone_size	d_call	j_call	cdr3_nt	cdr3_aa
TRBV21-1	-	-	TRBJ1-2	TGTGCCAGCGTCGACCCTCTAGGGGGGGTAGCTAACTATGGCTACACCTTC	CASVDPLGGVANYGYTF
TRBV19	few	TRBD1	TRBJ1-1	TGTGCCAGTAGGGGACAGTTGAACACTGAAGCTTTCTTT	CASRGQLNTEAFF
TRBV7-9	-	-	TRBJ2-7	TGTGCCAGCAGCAGCCCGTTTGACTACGAGCAGTACTTC	CASSSPFDYEQYF
TRBV11-2	-	-	TRBJ1-3	TGTGCCAGCAGCTCCATTAGGAGCTCTGGAAACACCATATATTTT	CASSSIRSSGNTIYF
TRBV19	-	TRBD2	TRBJ2-1	TGTGCCAGTAGCACCGCGGGAGTAGGTAGGAATGAGCAGTTCTTC	CASSTAGVGRNEQFF
TRBV6-5	-	TRBD1	TRBJ1-2	TGTGCCAGCAGAGTGGGACAGGGGAACTATGGCTACACCTTC	CASRVGQGNYGYTF
TRBV30	-	-	TRBJ1-5	TGTGCCTGGAGTGTAAGTCCAGATCAGCCCCAGCATTTT	CAWSVSPDQPQHF
TRBV7-2	-	-	TRBJ1-2	TGTGCCAGCAGCCTCGGGAGGGGTGGCTACACCTTC	CASSLGRGGYTF
TRBV2	-	TRBD2	TRBJ2-5	TGTGCCAGCATACTAGCGGGGGAAGAGACCCAGTACTTC	CASILAGEETQYF
TRBV5-5	-	-	TRBJ1-2	TGTGCCAGCAGCTTCGGAGGGTCCTATGGCTACACCTTC	CASSFGGSYGYTF
TRBV3-1/TRBV3-2	-	-	TRBJ2-1	TGTGCCAGCAGCCAAGACAGGGGATCCTACAATGAGCAGTTCTTC	CASSQDRGSYNEQFF
TRBV28	-	-	TRBJ1-1	TGTGCCAGCAGTCAAGGTAGGACACCGAACACTGAAGCTTTCTTT	CASSQGRTPNTEAFF
TRBV9	-	TRBD2	TRBJ2-3	TGTGCCAGCAGCGTACTAGCGGGAAGCACAGATACGCAGTATTTT	CASSVLAGSTDTQYF
TRBV11-2	-	-	TRBJ2-5	TGTGCCAGCAGCTTAGATCGAGGCCGGCCCCAAGAGACCCAGTACTTC	CASSLDRGRPQETQYF
TRBV20-1	-	-	TRBJ1-5	TGCAGTGCTAGTACCGGGCAGCCCCAGCATTTT	CSASTGQPQHF
TRBV6-6	-	TRBD1	TRBJ1-2	TGTGCCAGCACTCCTGGACAGGGGGTCGACTATGGCTACACCTTC	CASTPGQGVDYGYTF
TRBV7-2	-	TRBD2	TRBJ2-7	TGTGCCAGCAGCTTCCGGGGACTAGCGGGGGCCTACGAGCAGTACTTC	CASSFRGLAGAYEQYF
TRBV19	-	-	TRBJ1-2	TGTGCCAGTAGTATAATAGGGGCGGCTAACTATGGCTACACCTTC	CASSIIGAANYGYTF
TRBV28	-	-	TRBJ1-1	TGTGCCAGCAGCGGTGGGTCAGGCACTGAAGCTTTCTTT	CASSGGSGTEAFF
TRBV7-9	few	TRBD2	TRBJ2-2	TGTGCCAGCCGGACTAGCGGGGTCGGGGAGCTGTTTTTT	CASRTSGVGELFF
TRBV19	-	TRBD2	TRBJ2-3	TGTGCCAGTAGGTCACCGGGGGGGGTTAGCACAGATACGCAGTATTTT	CASRSPGGVSTDTQYF
TRBV3-1/TRBV3-2	-	TRBD2	TRBJ2-1	TGTGCCAGCAGCTCGTTAGCGGGAGGGCACAATGAGCAGTTCTTC	CASSSLAGGHNEQFF
TRBV5-1	-	TRBD1	TRBJ2-3	TGCGCCAGCAGCTCACACACAGGGGGCCTATCTAGCACAGATACGCAGTATTTT	CASSSHTGGLSSTDTQYF
TRBV6-5	-	TRBD1	TRBJ1-5	TGTGCCAGCGGGACAGGGAGGGGGCAGCCCCAGCATTTT	CASGTGRGQPQHF
TRBV29-1	-	-	TRBJ2-3	TGCAGCGTTGAAGAGGGGGACACCCCCCCAGATACGCAGTATTTT	CSVEEGDTPPDTQYF
TRBV14	-	-	TRBJ2-6	TGTGCCAGCAGCCCCATTCAGACTGGGGCCAACGTCCTGACTTTC	CASSPIQTGANVLTF
TRBV12-5	-	-	TRBJ2-6	TGTGCTAGTGGTTTGGTAGTATCGGACAGTCCTGGGGCCAACGTCCTGACTTTC	CASGLVVSDSPGANVLTF
TRBV11-3	-	-	TRBJ1-3	TGTGCCAGCAGCGCCCGACAGCCGTGGGGAAACACCATATATTTT	CASSARQPWGNTIYF
TRBV7-2	-	TRBD1	TRBJ1-1	TGTGCCAGCAGCTTAGGGACACAGGGGGGGGAAGCTTTCTTT	CASSLGTQGGEAFF
TRBV7-3	-	-	TRBJ1-6	TGTGCCAGCAGCCTGGGGGCGGACTCACCCCTCCACTTT	CASSLGADSPLHF
TRBV30	-	TRBD1	TRBJ2-5	TGTGCCTGGAGTGCGACAGGGGGTCGTGAGACCCAGTACTTC	CAWSATGGRETQYF
TRBV9	-	TRBD2	TRBJ2-3	TGTGCCAGCAGCGTAGCTGAGTCGGGACTAGCGGGAGAAGATACGCAGTATTTT	CASSVAESGLAGEDTQYF
TRBV14	few	-	TRBJ1-2	TGTGCCAGCAGCCAAGGGGGCTGGTATGGCTACACCTTC	CASSQGGWYGYTF
TRBV3-1/TRBV3-2	-	TRBD1	TRBJ1-4	TGTGCCAGCAGCCAAGAGAGTGGACAGGGCCCGGAAAAACTGTTTTTT	CASSQESGQGPEKLFF
TRBV24-1	-	-	TRBJ2-1	TGTGCCACTTCAGGGCCGTTCTACAATGAGCAGTTCTTC	CATSGPFYNEQFF
TRBV9	-	TRBD1	TRBJ2-1	TGTGCCAGCAGCGGGGGACAGGGGTACAATGAGCAGTTCTTC	CASSGGQGYNEQFF
TRBV30	-	TRBD1	TRBJ1-5	TGTGCCTGGAGCGGACAGGGCGCTCAGCCCCAGCATTTT	CAWSGQGAQPQHF
TRBV11-3	-	TRBD1	TRBJ2-5	TGTGCCAGCAGCCTGCAACCGGGACAGGGGGAGACCCAGTACTTC	CASSLQPGQGETQYF
TRBV24-1	-	TRBD1	TRBJ1-1	TGTGCCACCAGTGACCCGGGACAGAGAGAAGCTTTCTTT	CATSDPGQREAFF
TRBV4-3	few	TRBD1	TRBJ1-1	TGCGCCAGCAGCCAAGTAGGGACAGTCACTGAAGCTTTCTTT	CASSQVGTVTEAFF
TRBV2	-	TRBD2	TRBJ2-5	TGTGCCAGCAAATACAGCGGGGGGGGGCAAGAGACCCAGTACTTC	CASKYSGGGQETQYF
TRBV6-1	-	-	TRBJ2-5	TGTGCCAGCAGTGAAGTTAACAGTCAAGAGACCCAGTACTTC	CASSEVNSQETQYF
TRBV6-5	-	TRBD1	TRBJ2-1	TGTGCCAGCAGTACCCCCCCCGACAGGGGATCGGAGCAGTTCTTC	CASSTPPDRGSEQFF
TRBV30	-	-	TRBJ1-4	TGTGCCTGGAGTGTACCTGGACAGTTCAATGAAAAACTGTTTTTT	CAWSVPGQFNEKLFF
TRBV4-2	-	TRBD2	TRBJ2-1	TGTGCCAGCAGCCTCGCAAGCGGGAACTCCTACAATGAGCAGTTCTTC	CASSLASGNSYNEQFF
TRBV4-1	-	-	TRBJ1-6	TGCGCCAGCAGCCTCCCGGGCGGGTCACCCCTCCACTTT	CASSLPGGSPLHF
TRBV19	-	-	TRBJ1-5	TGTGCCAGTAGTATCGGTCACGGCAGGGATGGACAGCCCCAGCATTTT	CASSIGHGRDGQPQHF
TRBV3-1/TRBV3-2	-	-	TRBJ1-1	TGTGCCAGCAGCCAAGACTACAGCCCTACTGAAGCTTTCTTT	CASSQDYSPTEAFF
TRBV2	-	TRBD1	TRBJ2-7	TGTGCCAGCAGAACAGGGGTCGAGCAGTACTTC	CASRTGVEQYF
TRBV27	-	-	TRBJ1-6	TGTGCCAGCAGACAACAGGGTCCTGCCTATAATTCACCCCTCCACTTT	CASRQQGPAYNSPLHF
TRBV5-4	-	-	TRBJ2-7	TGTGCCAGCAGCCCGCGGGACAGACCCTACGAGCAGTACTTC	CASSPRDRPYEQYF
TRBV19	-	TRBD2	TRBJ2-2	TGTGCCAGTAGGGAGGGCGGGAGAAACACCGGGGAGCTGTTTTTT	CASREGGRNTGELFF
TRBV6-5	-	TRBD1	TRBJ1-2	TGTGCCAGCAGTTGGGGACAGGGGGCCAGCTATGGCTACACCTTC	CASSWGQGASYGYTF
TRBV11-2	-	-	TRBJ1-2	TGTGCCAGCAGCTTGGGGACTCGTAACTATGGCTACACCTTC	CASSLGTRNYGYTF
TRBV12-3/TRBV12-4	-	-	TRBJ2-2	TGTGCCAGCAGTCCTTCCAGGGGGGAGCTGTTTTTT	CASSPSRGELFF
TRBV6-6	-	-	TRBJ1-5	TGTGCCAGCAGTTGGGACTGGAGCAATCAGCCCCAGCATTTT	CASSWDWSNQPQHF